A selection of T cell receptor beta chains follows, all from one sample in a study of PD-1 blockade in mismatch repair-deficient tumors. Produced via immunoSEQ multiplex PCR; TCRdb's table is partial and in-frame only. The data contain 95,000 to 150,000 clones, 70% to 90% of them seen just once; the ten biggest clones take up about 14%. The sample consisted of peripheral blood, taken 44 weeks after starting pembrolizumab. The receptors come from an adult with mismatch repair-deficient cancer. Both conserved end residues are part of each CDR3. D genes are given only for firm matches. Expanded clones get a size class; other rows say once, few or many, or leave the size out.

D: NA
V: TRBV6-4
size: NA
J: TRBJ2-1
DNA: TGTGCCAGCAGCTCCGACGCGGGCGCTTTCTACAATGAGCAGTTCTTC
CDR3: CASSSDAGAFYNEQFF

D: TRBD1
V: TRBV27
size: NA
J: TRBJ2-1
DNA: TGTGCCAGTCGACAGGGGTTCGGTGAGCAGTTCTTC
CDR3: CASRQGFGEQFF

D: NA
V: TRBV19
size: NA
J: TRBJ2-3
DNA: TGTGCCAGTAGTCGGGGGACAGCTACAGATACGCAGTATTTT
CDR3: CASSRGTATDTQYF

D: NA
V: TRBV19
size: NA
J: TRBJ1-4
DNA: TGTGCCAGTAGTATGCGCAGGGTTAATGAAAAACTGTTTTTT
CDR3: CASSMRRVNEKLFF

D: NA
V: TRBV29-1
size: NA
J: TRBJ1-1
DNA: TGCAGCGTTGAAGACAGTATGAACACTGAAGCTTTCTTT
CDR3: CSVEDSMNTEAFF

D: NA
V: TRBV7-9
size: NA
J: TRBJ2-1
DNA: TGTGCCAGCAGCTTCCCGAGGGGGGCGACTAGCTCCTACAATGAGCAGTTCTTC
CDR3: CASSFPRGATSSYNEQFF

D: NA
V: TRBV6-1
size: NA
J: TRBJ2-5
DNA: TGTGCCAGTGGGCCTGATGGGGGGGAGACCCAGTACTTC
CDR3: CASGPDGGETQYF

D: TRBD2
V: TRBV7-6
size: NA
J: TRBJ2-7
DNA: TGTGCCAGCAGCTTAGAAGGCCCGACTAGCGGAAGCTACGAGCAGTACTTC
CDR3: CASSLEGPTSGSYEQYF

D: TRBD1
V: TRBV4-1
size: NA
J: TRBJ2-5
DNA: TGCGCCAGCAGCCTGGGACAGGGGGAAGAGACCCAGTACTTC
CDR3: CASSLGQGEETQYF

D: NA
V: TRBV7-9
size: NA
J: TRBJ2-2
DNA: TGTGCCAGCAGCTTAGGGTCTTACGGGGGCAACACCGGGGAGCTGTTTTTT
CDR3: CASSLGSYGGNTGELFF

D: TRBD1
V: TRBV11-3
size: NA
J: TRBJ2-7
DNA: TGTGCCAGCAGCTACCGACAGGGGAGGTACGAGCAGTACTTC
CDR3: CASSYRQGRYEQYF

D: NA
V: TRBV6-6
size: NA
J: TRBJ1-1
DNA: TGTGCCAGCAGTCTTGACCCGGGAGCTGAAGCTTTCTTT
CDR3: CASSLDPGAEAFF

D: TRBD1
V: TRBV9
size: few
J: TRBJ1-2
DNA: TGTGCCAGCAGCGTAACTCGGGACAGGGAGATTCATGGCTACACCTTC
CDR3: CASSVTRDREIHGYTF

D: NA
V: TRBV6-5
size: many
J: TRBJ2-7
DNA: TGTGCCAGTTCCCGGGATAGTAGAGACGAGCAGTACTTC
CDR3: CASSRDSRDEQYF

D: TRBD2
V: TRBV28
size: NA
J: TRBJ2-1
DNA: TGTGCCAGCAGTTTTGCCCTCGGGACTAGCGTATACAATGAGCAGTTCTTC
CDR3: CASSFALGTSVYNEQFF

D: NA
V: TRBV28
size: once
J: TRBJ2-1
DNA: TGTGCCAGCAGTTTTAATGAGCAGTTCTTC
CDR3: CASSFNEQFF

D: NA
V: TRBV5-6
size: NA
J: TRBJ2-7
DNA: TGTGCCAGCAGCGTGAGCTACGAGCAGTACTTC
CDR3: CASSVSYEQYF

D: NA
V: TRBV2
size: NA
J: TRBJ2-7
DNA: TGTGCCAGCAGTGATGGCAGGGCCTACGAGCAGTACTTC
CDR3: CASSDGRAYEQYF

D: TRBD2
V: TRBV6-6
size: NA
J: TRBJ2-7
DNA: TGTGCCAGCAGACCGGGAGGGACCTACGAGCAGTACTTC
CDR3: CASRPGGTYEQYF

D: TRBD2
V: TRBV7-9
size: NA
J: TRBJ2-7
DNA: TGTGCCAGCAGCCCCGGGACTAGACTAACCTACGAGCAGTACTTC
CDR3: CASSPGTRLTYEQYF

D: NA
V: TRBV5-1
size: NA
J: TRBJ2-5
DNA: TGCGCCAGCAGCTTGGCAGAAGAGACCCAGTACTTC
CDR3: CASSLAEETQYF

D: NA
V: TRBV27
size: NA
J: TRBJ2-5
DNA: TGTGCCAGCAGTTTAGAGGCCCGGGGAGAGACCCAGTACTTC
CDR3: CASSLEARGETQYF

D: NA
V: TRBV6-6
size: NA
J: TRBJ2-3
DNA: TGTGCCAGCAGTTACAAACTCCAGGGACCCGATACGCAGTATTTT
CDR3: CASSYKLQGPDTQYF

D: TRBD1
V: TRBV7-8
size: NA
J: TRBJ2-7
DNA: TGTGCCAGCAGCCCCCCCGGGACAGGGGCACGGGAGCAGTACTTC
CDR3: CASSPPGTGAREQYF

D: NA
V: TRBV28
size: few
J: TRBJ1-2
DNA: TGTGCCAGCAGGCACCCCGGGCCTGGCTACACCTTC
CDR3: CASRHPGPGYTF

D: NA
V: TRBV27
size: NA
J: TRBJ2-7
DNA: TGTGCCAGCAGTCCCTCGACCGTCTACGAGCAGTACTTC
CDR3: CASSPSTVYEQYF

D: TRBD2
V: TRBV5-4
size: NA
J: TRBJ2-7
DNA: TGTGCCAGCAGCACCCCGGGACTAGCCCTCGAGCAGTACTTC
CDR3: CASSTPGLALEQYF

D: TRBD2
V: TRBV7-6
size: NA
J: TRBJ2-7
DNA: TGTGCCAGCAGCCGGACTAGCGGGAGCTACGAGCAGTACTTC
CDR3: CASSRTSGSYEQYF

D: TRBD2
V: TRBV6-1
size: NA
J: TRBJ2-7
DNA: TGTGCCAGCAGGAGGACTAGCGGGCTCTACGAGCAGTACTTC
CDR3: CASRRTSGLYEQYF

D: NA
V: TRBV11-2
size: once
J: TRBJ2-5
DNA: TGTGCCAGCAGCCCTTCAACACAGGACGGTAGGGACTTC
CDR3: CASSPSTQDGRDF

D: NA
V: TRBV19
size: NA
J: TRBJ2-7
DNA: TGTGCCAGTAGTATAGGGCCCGGGGGCCCCTACGAGCAGTACTTC
CDR3: CASSIGPGGPYEQYF

D: TRBD1
V: TRBV7-9
size: NA
J: TRBJ1-1
DNA: TGTGCCAGCAGCCCACAGGGGTTGGGCACTGAAGCTTTCTTT
CDR3: CASSPQGLGTEAFF

D: NA
V: TRBV5-1
size: NA
J: TRBJ2-2
DNA: TGCGCCAGCAGCTTGGTTATGAACACCGGGGAGCTGTTTTTT
CDR3: CASSLVMNTGELFF

D: TRBD2
V: TRBV12-5
size: few
J: TRBJ2-1
DNA: TGTGCTAGTGGTTTGGGACTAGCGGCCTACAATGAGCAGTTCTTC
CDR3: CASGLGLAAYNEQFF

D: NA
V: TRBV28
size: few
J: TRBJ2-7
DNA: TGTGCCAGCAGCCCTAGCGTGACCTACGAGCAGTACTTC
CDR3: CASSPSVTYEQYF

D: TRBD2
V: TRBV9
size: NA
J: TRBJ2-7
DNA: TGTGCCAGCAGCGTAGGGGGAGGGACGGACTACGAGCAGTACTTC
CDR3: CASSVGGGTDYEQYF

D: NA
V: TRBV9
size: once
J: TRBJ2-3
DNA: TGTGCCAGCAGCATAAAGGGACCTTTTTGGCATACGCAGTATTTT
CDR3: CASSIKGPFWHTQYF

D: NA
V: TRBV27
size: NA
J: TRBJ1-1
DNA: TGTGCCACGAAAGACCGGGACCTTAACACTGAAGCTTTCTTT
CDR3: CATKDRDLNTEAFF

D: NA
V: TRBV5-1
size: NA
J: TRBJ2-1
DNA: TGCGCCAGCACCCGGGGCACCTACAATGAGCAGTTCTTC
CDR3: CASTRGTYNEQFF

D: TRBD2
V: TRBV19
size: NA
J: TRBJ2-5
DNA: TGTGCCAGTAGTCAGGGACTAGCGGGAAGAGAGACCCAGTACTTC
CDR3: CASSQGLAGRETQYF

D: NA
V: TRBV4-3
size: NA
J: TRBJ2-5
DNA: TGCGCCAGCAGCCAAGATCTGGGGGTGGGAGAGACCCAGTACTTC
CDR3: CASSQDLGVGETQYF